This paragraph reports one TCR beta chain. The same CDR3 arises from other DNA sequences in this sample as well. Profiling relied on immunoSEQ multiplex PCR, and the TCRdb table lists in-frame clones only, not all of them. In the table there are millions of clones, about 92% of which are singletons. The data originate from a study of shared clonotypes between healthy human individuals. The V end lost 4 bases, the J end lost 0 bases, and 6 bases lay between the germline ends. The CDR3 sequence is 12 residues long. Germline CDR1 reads SQVTM; CDR2 reads ANQGSEA. The clonotype was recovered from a man between 18 and 35 years old in good health. Some clones in this sample may be carry-over from other donors' samples. V gene TRBV29-1 combines with J gene TRBJ1-1; the D is unclear. The sample comprised naive CD4+ T cells from PBMCs. As to subset: CD45RA+ positively selected. CDR3 amino acids: CSVGGMNTEAFF. The DNA of the CDR3 is TGCAGCGTTGGCGGCATGAACACTGAAGCTTTCTTT.